This passage covers 5 T cell receptor beta chains from one sample sequenced in a study of CD8 T cells in Susac syndrome. It was with random hexamers that 0.5 to 1 ug RNA was reverse transcribed. From the immunoSEQ multiplex PCR reads, TCRdb called clonotypes with MiXCR, one entry per CDR3 protein. The table records under 95,000 distinct CDR3 sequences, roughly 94% of them present only once. Sequences were obtained from CD4+ T cells from PBMCs. The origin of the receptors is a human donor with Susac syndrome.

The gene calls are TRBV29-1 and TRBJ2-7; 9 nucleotides match TRBD2. This CDR3 is built from 13 residues. In germline, CDR1 is SQVTM, CDR2 ANQGSEA. V dropped 6 bases and J dropped 2; count of bases not matched to a gene: 5. CDR3 residues: CSVSSGVAYEQYF. DNA for the CDR3: TGCAGCGTGTCTAGCGGGGTTGCCTACGAGCAGTACTTC.

The gene calls are TRBV6-5 and TRBJ1-1; D unclear. Trimming shortened V by 5 bases and J by 1 base, and 14 bases separated the two germline ends. Per germline, CDR1 MNHEY and CDR2 SVGAGI. This CDR3 region has 15 residues. DNA for the CDR3: TGTGCCAGCAGTGGGTGGACCGTTGGGAACACTGAAGCTTTCTTT. Its translation is CASSGWTVGNTEAFF.

V usage is TRBV5-4 and J usage is TRBJ2-5; possibly TRBD2 for D (5 bases). The CDR3 is 14 residues long. Germline V lookup: CDR1 SGHNT, CDR2 YYREEE (reference sequence). V lost 3 bases, J lost 2 bases, and 11 bases lay in between. As DNA, the CDR3 is TGTGCCAGCAGCTGGAGGCAGACTCAAGAGACCCAGTACTTC. Translated, it gives CASSWRQTQETQYF.

The chain recombines TRBV7-2 with TRBJ1-1, with 7 bases matching TRBD1. The CDR3 sequence is 15 residues long. V was pared by 6 bases and J by 5 bases, with 12 bases of the junction left unmatched. The germline V gene has CDR1 SGHTA and CDR2 FQGNSA. The CDR3 DNA reads as TGTGCCAGCAGATACTCAGGGGGTAGCGTAACTGAAGCTTTCTTT. Amino acids: CASRYSGGSVTEAFF.

The CDR3 sequence: CATSRSTGWQETQYF. The CDR3 DNA sequence: TGTGCCACCAGCAGATCGACAGGGTGGCAAGAGACCCAGTACTTC. The chain has TRBV15 and TRBJ2-5; 7 bases align to TRBD1. CDR3 length equals 15 residues. From germline, CDR1 is LNHNV and CDR2 YYDKDF (reference sequence). V shed 2 bases and J 2 bases; nucleotides not matched to a gene: 5.